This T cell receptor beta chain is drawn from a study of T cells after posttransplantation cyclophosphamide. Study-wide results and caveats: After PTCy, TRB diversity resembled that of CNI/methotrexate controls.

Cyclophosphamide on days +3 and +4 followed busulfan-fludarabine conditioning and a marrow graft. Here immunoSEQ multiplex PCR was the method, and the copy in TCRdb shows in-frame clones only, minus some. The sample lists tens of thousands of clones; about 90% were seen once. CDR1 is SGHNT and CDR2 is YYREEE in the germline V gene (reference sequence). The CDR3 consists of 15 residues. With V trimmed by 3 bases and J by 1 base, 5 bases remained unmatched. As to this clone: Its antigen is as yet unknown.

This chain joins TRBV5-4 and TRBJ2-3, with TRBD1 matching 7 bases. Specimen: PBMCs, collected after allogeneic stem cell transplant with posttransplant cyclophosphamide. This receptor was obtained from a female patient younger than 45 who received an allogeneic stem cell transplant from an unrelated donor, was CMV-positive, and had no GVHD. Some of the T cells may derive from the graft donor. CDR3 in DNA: TGTGCCAGCAGCTCTTCGGGACAGCGCACAGATACGCAGTATTTT. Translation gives CASSSSGQRTDTQYF.